Listed here are 22 T cell receptor beta chains from one sample, sequenced in a study of shared clonotypes between healthy human individuals. The naive CD8 fraction comprised CD45RO-negative cells positively selected for CCR7 and excluded terminally differentiated effector memory CD45RA+ cells. The assay was immunoSEQ multiplex PCR, and TCRdb's table has in-frame clones only and misses some. The profile shows about 2.1 million clones, 93% of them singletons. Sequenced material: naive CD8+ T cells from PBMCs. The receptors come from a man aged 18 to 29 in good health. Some clones in this sample may be carry-over from other donors' samples.

The chain is built from TRBV27 and TRBJ1-2; TRBD1 agrees at 7 bases. CDR3 size: 15 residues. Germline lookup yields CDR1 MNHEY and CDR2 SMNVEV (reference sequence). V gave up 1 base and J gave up 6 bases; unmatched junction bases: 8. CDR3 loop: CASSLYPGTVDGYTF. The DNA for the CDR3 is TGTGCCAGCAGTTTATATCCCGGGACAGTAGATGGCTACACCTTC.

This clone was recorded only once. This rearrangement joins TRBV4-3 to TRBJ2-3; 8 positions match TRBD2. The junction had 3 bases not matched to a gene; V was cut back by 1 base and J by 0 bases. Germline-derived CDR1 and CDR2 are LGHNA and YSLEER. This CDR3 contains 16 residues. The CDR3 is CASSQGRTSSTDTQYF. The CDR3 DNA reads TGCGCCAGCAGCCAAGGCCGGACTAGCAGCACAGATACGCAGTATTTT.

The chain uses TRBV27 and TRBJ2-3; TRBD2 agrees at 11 bases. Germline CDR1 reads MNHEY; CDR2 reads SMNVEV (reference sequence). The CDR3 totals 16 residues. Trimming removed 8 bases from V and 4 bases from J; junction bases left unmatched: 11. The DNA for the CDR3 is TGTGCCAGCGCCACTAGCGGGAGATGGAGGGCAGATACGCAGTATTTT. It yields the protein CASATSGRWRADTQYF.

The J gene is TRBJ2-2, the V gene TRBV7-6; D may be TRBD2 (5 bases). The V gene's germline CDR1 is SGHVS and CDR2 FNYEAQ. The CDR3 spans 15 residues. The germline V and J ends were trimmed by 3 bases and 2 bases, with 10 bases remaining between them. CDR3 in DNA: TGTGCCAGCAGCTTTGGCGGGTACAACACCGGGGAGCTGTTTTTT. This encodes CASSFGGYNTGELFF.

The V and J genes are TRBV27 and TRBJ2-5; unclear D gene. Trimming left V 4 bases short and J 5 bases short, with 11 bases between. CDR3 length equals 13 residues. Germline values: CDR1 MNHEY, CDR2 SMNVEV (reference sequence). CDR3 DNA sequence: TGTGCCAGCAGTTATCGCCGAACGGAGACCCAGTACTTC. Translating it yields CASSYRRTETQYF.

The CDR3 coding sequence is TGTGCCAGCAGTTTACGATGGCAGGGGAAACTAGCGGGGTTAACGCTTCAAGAGACCCAGTACTTC. Its protein is CASSLRWQGKLAGLTLQETQYF. The rearrangement links TRBV27 to TRBJ2-5; the match to TRBD2 covers 10 bases. This CDR3 region has 22 residues. In germline, CDR1 is MNHEY, CDR2 SMNVEV (reference sequence). J was trimmed by 2 bases and V by 2 bases; bases with no gene match: 23.

The J gene is TRBJ1-1, the V gene TRBV19; maybe TRBD1 (6 bases). With 3 bases removed from V and 6 bases from J, the gap between germline ends came to 17 bases. The CDR3 runs to 15 residues. CDR1 LNHDA and CDR2 SQIVND come from the germline V gene (reference sequence). The CDR3 nucleotides are TGTGCCAGTAGTATCTCGTGGGGGGCCTCCCCTGAAGCTTTCTTT. Protein: CASSISWGASPEAFF.

V usage is TRBV9 and J usage is TRBJ2-2; 9 bases are a match to TRBD2. With 3 bases clipped from V and 9 bases from J, the junction kept 9 bases outside the gene matches. The CDR3 consists of 15 residues. Germline V gives CDR1 SGDLS, CDR2 YYNGEE. The CDR3 sequence: CASSASGTSSRELFF. The DNA for the CDR3 is TGTGCCAGCAGCGCCTCCGGGACTAGCTCAAGGGAGCTGTTTTTT.

V and J are TRBV7-9 and TRBJ2-2; the D is unclear. V dropped 2 bases and J dropped 5 bases, with 9 bases sitting between them. CDR1 and CDR2 (germline): SEHNR, FQNEAQ (reference sequence). The length of the CDR3 is 14 residues. The CDR3 nucleotides read TGTGCCAGCAGCTTAATACGGGTGACCGGGGAGCTGTTTTTT. Translating gives CASSLIRVTGELFF. The full variable domain, in which reference TRBV7-9 and TRBJ2-2 provide the parts outside the CDR3, is DTGVSQNPRHKITKRGQNVTFRCDPISEHNRLYWYRQTLGQGPEFLTYFQNEAQLEKSRLLSDRFSAERPKGSFSTLEIQRTEQGDSAMYLCASSLIRVTGELFFGEGSRLTVL.

J is TRBJ1-5 and V is TRBV15, with D unclear. The V and J ends lost 0 bases and 0 bases respectively, with 12 bases between them. This CDR3 has 17 amino acids. Germline V gene sequence: CDR1 LNHNV, CDR2 YYDKDF (reference sequence). CDR3 coding DNA: TGTGCCACCAGCAGAGATATTACAGTTTATAGCAATCAGCCCCAGCATTTT. Translating it yields CATSRDITVYSNQPQHF.

This clone was picked up one time. The gene calls are TRBV5-6 and TRBJ2-5; 7 positions agree with TRBD1. Per the germline V gene, CDR1 is SGHDT and CDR2 is YYEEEE. Trimming took 0 bases from V and 3 from J; bases not matched to a gene: 5. The CDR3 length is 15 residues. CDR3 sequence: CASSLDRDSEETQYF. The CDR3 nucleotides are TGTGCCAGCAGCTTGGACCGGGACAGTGAAGAGACCCAGTACTTC.

The CDR3 loop is CASSPTGEDQPQHF. For the CDR3, the DNA is TGTGCCAGCAGCCCGACAGGGGAAGATCAGCCCCAGCATTTT. V is TRBV7-9 and J is TRBJ1-5; 8 bases fit TRBD1. Unmatched junction bases numbered 5, after V lost 5 bases and J lost 5 bases. Germline CDR1 reads SEHNR; CDR2 reads FQNEAQ (reference sequence). CDR3 length equals 14 residues.

The gene calls are TRBV5-1 and TRBJ2-7; D is ambiguous. V was trimmed by 2 bases and J by 2 bases, leaving 14 bases between them. This CDR3 has 15 residues. Germline lookup yields CDR1 SGHRS and CDR2 YFSETQ. The CDR3 bases are TGCGCCAGCAGCTTTGACACCCCGAGCACCTACGAGCAGTACTTC. Amino acid sequence: CASSFDTPSTYEQYF.

This chain links TRBV11-2 with TRBJ1-4, with 9 bases matching TRBD1. The CDR3 has 19 residues. V was pared by 3 bases and J by 1 base, with 12 bases of the junction left unmatched. CDR1 is SGHAT and CDR2 is FQNNGV in the germline V gene. CDR3 in DNA: TGTGCCAGCAGCTTGTACAGGGGGCGAACCGGGTTAACTAATGAAAAACTGTTTTTT. Translated: CASSLYRGRTGLTNEKLFF.

The J gene is TRBJ1-1, the V gene TRBV7-8, with D maybe TRBD1 (6 bases). The CDR3 has 15 residues. Deletions cut 5 bases from V and 4 bases from J, with 17 bases between. CDR1 SGHVS and CDR2 FQNEAQ come from the germline V gene. CDR3 DNA: TGTGCCAGCAGCGATACAGGGATTATTAGCACTGAAGCTTTCTTT. Residues: CASSDTGIISTEAFF.

The chain combines TRBV27 with TRBJ2-2; 7 nucleotides line up with TRBD1. Germline values: CDR1 MNHEY, CDR2 SMNVEV (reference sequence). This CDR3 contains 14 residues. The V segment lost 7 bases and the J segment 5 bases; nucleotides outside the gene matches: 7. DNA for the CDR3: TGTGCCAGCACCTTCGACAGGGCGACCGGGGAGCTGTTTTTT. Protein sequence: CASTFDRATGELFF.

The chain is built from TRBV18 and TRBJ2-1, with 9 positions matching TRBD2. Unmatched junction bases numbered 10, after V lost 3 bases and J lost 7 bases. In germline, CDR1 is KGHSH, CDR2 LQKENI. This CDR3 is 16 amino acids long. The CDR3 reads CASSPVLAGDGNEQFF. The CDR3 coding sequence is TGTGCCAGCTCACCTGTACTAGCGGGCGACGGGAATGAGCAGTTCTTC.

V and J are TRBV27 and TRBJ2-3; 7 nucleotides agree with TRBD2. Losses at the gene ends were 4 bases for V and 3 bases for J; bases not matched to a gene: 7. CDR3 length: 15 residues. Germline V gene data show CDR1 as MNHEY and CDR2 as SMNVEV (reference sequence). The CDR3 region is CASSSTIGGTDTQYF. The CDR3, as DNA: TGTGCCAGCAGTTCCACCATCGGGGGGACAGATACGCAGTATTTT.

The chain employs TRBV28 and TRBJ1-1, with TRBD1 as a possible D gene (5 bases). CDR3 length: 14 amino acids. Germline V gene sequence: CDR1 MDHEN, CDR2 SYDVKM. The V end was cut by 3 bases, the J end by 4 bases, with 12 bases between. CDR3 sequence reads: CASSFLDRGTEAFF. The CDR3 region has the DNA TGTGCCAGCAGTTTTTTAGATAGGGGCACTGAAGCTTTCTTT. The full variable domain, with the rest looked up from reference TRBV28 and TRBJ1-1, is DVKVTQSSRYLVKRTGEKVFLECVQDMDHENMFWYRQDPGLGLRLIYFSYDVKMKEKGDIPEGYSVSREKKERFSLILESASTNQTSMYLCASSFLDRGTEAFFGQGTRLTVV.

The rearrangement uses TRBV7-2 and TRBJ2-4; 7 bases are a match to TRBD1. Germline trimming cut 3 bases from V and 8 bases from J; bases unmatched to any gene: 13. The length of the CDR3 is 16 residues. Per the germline V gene, CDR1 is SGHTA and CDR2 is FQGNSA. Written as DNA, the CDR3 is TGTGCCAGCAGCTTCCGGCAATCCAGGGGGTGGGACATTCAGTACTTC. Amino acid sequence: CASSFRQSRGWDIQYF.

The rearrangement links TRBV9 to TRBJ2-1; D is possibly TRBD1 or TRBD2 (5 bases each). The CDR3 consists of 16 residues. V dropped 3 bases and J dropped 9 bases, with 22 bases sitting between them. CDR1 and CDR2 from the germline V gene are SGDLS and YYNGEE. CDR3 in DNA: TGTGCCAGCAGCGACACCGGGACCGGCAAGGGCGGTGAGCAGTTCTTC. Its protein product is CASSDTGTGKGGEQFF.

V and J are TRBV5-8 and TRBJ2-2; tentatively, D is TRBD2 (5 bases). The germline V gene encodes CDR1 SGHTS and CDR2 YDEGEE. CDR3 size: 15 residues. V dropped 2 bases and J dropped 3 bases, with 11 bases sitting between them. CDR3 coding DNA: TGTGCCAGCAGCTTCGGGGTTGTGGACACCGGGGAGCTGTTTTTT. Encoded protein: CASSFGVVDTGELFF.